A single sample is the source of the 4 T cell receptor beta chains below, sequenced in a study of vaccination effects on CD4 cells after COVID-19. Assay: immunoSEQ multiplex PCR; the TCRdb copy retains only in-frame clones and omits some. This sample has 50,000 to 70,000 clones, with 70% to 85% found just once. Scientists isolated CD4+ T cells after an approximately 11-day culture period ended. Antigen specificity for these receptors is unknown. The sequenced sample was CD4+ T cells from PBMCs cultured without peptide, obtained before COVID-19 vaccination. All receptors come from a human donor who had a prior SARS-CoV-2 infection.

A single count supports this clone. V and J are TRBV7-3 and TRBJ2-3; TRBD2 aligns across 7 bases. The germline V gene has CDR1 SGHTA and CDR2 FQGTGA. The CDR3 runs to 16 residues. J lost 5 bases, V lost 1 base, and 9 bases had no gene match. CDR3 amino acids: CASSLSGAGAGDTQYF. The CDR3 DNA reads TGTGCCAGCAGCTTAAGTGGGGCGGGAGCAGGAGATACGCAGTATTTT.

The chain joins TRBV4-1 to TRBJ2-1; D gene unclear. The CDR3 extends over 15 amino acids. Germline CDR1 is MGHRA and CDR2 is YSYEKL. Between the trimmed V and J ends, which lost 1 base and 10 bases, there was a span of 17 bases. Written as DNA, the CDR3 is TGCGCCAGCAGCCAAGGAACTCTGGGGTCTGGGGAGCAGTTCTTC. Amino acids: CASSQGTLGSGEQFF.

This clone was seen a few times. The chain is built from TRBV4-2 and TRBJ2-3; D ambiguous. V was shortened by 0 bases and J by 0 bases, with 7 bases between the two germline ends. Germline assignment: CDR1 LGHNA and CDR2 YNFKEQ. The CDR3 is 15 amino acids. The CDR3 nucleotides read TGTGCCAGCAGCCAAGATTTGGCTAGCACAGATACGCAGTATTTT. Encoded protein: CASSQDLASTDTQYF.

The J gene is TRBJ2-7, the V gene TRBV7-9; the D gene could be TRBD1 or TRBD2 (5 bases each). CDR1 and CDR2 from the germline V gene are SEHNR and FQNEAQ (reference sequence). The CDR3 is 17 residues long. V was shortened by 3 bases and J by 3 bases, with 21 bases between the two germline ends. The DNA for the CDR3 is TGTGCCAGCAGCTTCCACGAGGGGCATCCGGAGGACTACGAGCAGTACTTC. It translates to CASSFHEGHPEDYEQYF.